What follows is one TCR beta chain and its context. These data belong to a study of blood T cell repertoires in COVID-19. Study background: The study drew acute and convalescent COVID-19 samples from the United States, Italy and Spain. Sources were T cells, B-cell-depleted T cells, or PBMCs; the material itself was cDNA or gDNA.

Germline loops: CDR1 MDHEN, CDR2 SYDVKM. The germline V and J ends were trimmed by 2 bases and 0 bases, with 13 bases remaining between them. This CDR3 contains 16 residues. Libraries were prepared by immunoSEQ multiplex PCR; TCRdb keeps only in-frame clonotypes and omits some of them. There are approximately 280,000 clones in the sample; 75% to 90% occur only once, and around 4.4% lies in the top ten. The sample taken for sequencing was peripheral blood. This sequence originates from a middle-aged man with acute or convalescent COVID-19. The V gene is TRBV28, the J gene TRBJ1-2; D unresolved. The CDR3 region has the DNA TGTGCCAGCAGTTTAAACCAGGTTTTAGCTAACTATGGCTACACCTTC. Residues: CASSLNQVLANYGYTF.